What follows are 24 T cell receptor beta chains derived from one specimen sequenced in a study of Ad26.COV2.S vaccination and SARS-CoV-2 variants. Sequencing used immunoSEQ multiplex PCR; TCRdb keeps in-frame clones, though not all of them. The sample yields just over 350,000 clones, around 92% seen once. The sample consisted of peripheral blood, taken after recovery from COVID-19. These receptors all come from a human donor who had recovered from COVID-19.

The chain employs TRBV4-1 and TRBJ2-2, with D unclear. V dropped 4 bases and J dropped 2 bases, with 17 bases sitting between them. CDR1 is MGHRA, CDR2 YSYEKL, per germline. CDR3 length equals 17 residues. The CDR3 nucleotides read TGCGCCAGCAGCCTAAGGGCTCCTACCACAAACACCGGGGAGCTGTTTTTT. It specifies CASSLRAPTTNTGELFF.

The chain joins TRBV7-2 to TRBJ2-1; D uncertain. Germline lookup yields CDR1 SGHTA and CDR2 FQGNSA. V dropped 5 bases and J dropped 7 bases, with 18 bases sitting between them. The length of the CDR3 is 15 residues. This CDR3 reads CASSPRAPVGNEQFF. DNA for the CDR3: TGTGCCAGCAGCCCCCGGGCTCCGGTGGGAAATGAGCAGTTCTTC.

The V call is TRBV15, the J call TRBJ2-7; the D call may be TRBD1 or TRBD2 (5 bases each). The CDR3 covers 14 residues. Germline V gene data show CDR1 as LNHNV and CDR2 as YYDKDF (reference sequence). V was trimmed by 5 bases and J by 4 bases, leaving 15 bases between them. In DNA form, the CDR3 reads TGTGCCACCAGCCTAGAGAGGGGCCGGTACGAGCAGTACTTC. This sequence encodes CATSLERGRYEQYF.

This chain connects TRBV19 to TRBJ2-7; TRBD2 might be the D (6 bases). CDR1 and CDR2 (germline): LNHDA, SQIVND (reference sequence). The ends were cut back, 4 bases at V and 3 bases at J, with 16 bases in the middle. The CDR3 totals 15 residues. The CDR3, as DNA: TGTGCCAGTAGTACCGGGACTTGGCCCCTCTACGAGCAGTACTTC. Translation: CASSTGTWPLYEQYF.

The chain is built from TRBV4-1 and TRBJ2-6; 11 bases align to TRBD2. Unmatched junction bases numbered 10, after V lost 0 bases and J lost 0 bases. CDR3 size: 21 residues. The germline CDR1 and CDR2 sequences are MGHRA and YSYEKL. The CDR3 coding sequence is TGCGCCAGCAGCCAAGATTTTTGGGTAGCGGGGGGGAGCTCTGGGGCCAACGTCCTGACTTTC. Translating gives CASSQDFWVAGGSSGANVLTF.

This clone showed up just a few times. This rearrangement joins TRBV7-9 to TRBJ1-2; D is possibly TRBD1 (6 bases). Germline CDR1 SEHNR, CDR2 FQNEAQ (reference sequence). This CDR3 region has 15 residues. Trimming cost V 1 base and J 2 bases, with 11 bases left between them. The CDR3 coding sequence is TGTGCCAGCAGCTTAGGCACAGGGAGAAACTATGGCTACACCTTC. This codes for CASSLGTGRNYGYTF.

J is TRBJ2-1 and V is TRBV28, with 9 bases that match TRBD2. The germline V gene has CDR1 MDHEN and CDR2 SYDVKM. The CDR3 totals 15 residues. The junction had 14 bases not matched to a gene; V was cut back by 5 bases and J by 12 bases. Here the CDR3 reads CASSLAGPDPYVQFF. CDR3 coding DNA: TGTGCCAGCAGTCTAGCGGGGCCCGATCCATATGTGCAGTTCTTC.

This rearrangement joins TRBV5-1 to TRBJ2-2; D is possibly TRBD1 (5 bases). CDR1 and CDR2 (germline): SGHRS, YFSETQ. This CDR3 region has 14 residues. Trimming cost V 0 bases and J 4 bases, with 7 bases left between them. CDR3 DNA: TGCGCCAGCAGCTTGGGACAGCCCACCGGGGAGCTGTTTTTT. Its protein is CASSLGQPTGELFF.

V gene TRBV2 combines with J gene TRBJ2-2, with D maybe TRBD1 (6 bases). The CDR3 is 13 residues long. In germline, CDR1 is SNHLY, CDR2 FYNNEI. Trimming stripped 4 bases from V and 6 bases from J, with 9 bases between. The CDR3 reads CASSVEGAGELFF. The CDR3 bases are TGTGCCAGCAGTGTTGAGGGGGCCGGGGAGCTGTTTTTT.

The chain recombines TRBV15 with TRBJ1-4; D perhaps matches TRBD1 (6 bases). Germline CDR1 and CDR2: LNHNV and YYDKDF (reference sequence). V was clipped by 5 bases and J by 2 bases, with 12 bases between them. This CDR3 has 15 residues. The CDR3 DNA follows: TGTGCCACCAGCCCACGAAGGGGGACTAATGAAAAACTGTTTTTT. Amino acids: CATSPRRGTNEKLFF.

This chain uses TRBV10-3 with TRBJ1-2, with D possibly matching TRBD1 (6 bases). The CDR3 covers 13 residues. With 2 bases removed from V and 2 bases from J, the gap between germline ends came to 6 bases. In germline, CDR1 is ENHRY, CDR2 SYGVKD. The CDR3, as DNA: TGTGCCATCAGTGAGACAGGGAACTATGGCTACACCTTC. Its translation is CAISETGNYGYTF.

The chain carries TRBV27 and TRBJ2-7; D not certain. The CDR3 covers 11 residues. CDR1 is MNHEY, CDR2 SMNVEV, per germline (reference sequence). With 8 bases removed from V and 11 bases from J, the gap between germline ends came to 16 bases. The CDR3 sequence: CASSQGTVEYF. CDR3 DNA: TGTGCCAGCTCACAAGGCACGGTGGAGTACTTC.

This sequence joins TRBV11-3 and TRBJ1-5, with TRBD1 as a possible D gene (6 bases). The CDR3 extends over 17 amino acids. Germline CDR1 and CDR2: SGHNT and YENEEA. V shed 3 bases and J shed 7 bases, with 22 bases lying between them. CDR3 amino acids: CASSLWQGHKNGQPQHF. CDR3 sequence (DNA): TGTGCCAGCAGCTTGTGGCAGGGACATAAGAATGGACAGCCCCAGCATTTT. Full variable domain (outside the CDR3, taken from reference TRBV11-3 and TRBJ1-5): EAGVVQSPRYKIIEKKQPVAFWCNPISGHNTLYWYLQNLGQGPELLIRYENEEAVDDSQLPKDRFSAERLKGVDSTLKIQPAELGDSAVYLCASSLWQGHKNGQPQHFGDGTRLSIL.

This chain uses TRBV6-5 with TRBJ2-7; D remains ambiguous. The V end lost 6 bases, the J end lost 6 bases, and 6 bases lay between the germline ends. Germline values: CDR1 MNHEY, CDR2 SVGAGI. The CDR3 runs 10 residues. CDR3 sequence (DNA): TGTGCCAGCAGGGGCTTCGAGCAGTACTTC. Translation: CASRGFEQYF.

The chain has TRBV6-6 and TRBJ1-6, with no clear D. Germline CDR1 MNHNY, CDR2 SVGAGI (reference sequence). This CDR3 region has 13 residues. V shed 5 bases and J shed 8 bases, with 10 bases lying between them. The CDR3 bases are TGTGCCAGCAGTGCCTCCGAGGATTCACCCCTCCACTTT. Translating gives CASSASEDSPLHF.

The chain recombines TRBV7-9 with TRBJ2-1; 15 positions match TRBD2. The CDR3 extends over 19 amino acids. Losses at the gene ends were 4 bases for V and 2 bases for J; bases not matched to a gene: 9. Germline CDR1 and CDR2: SEHNR and FQNEAQ (reference sequence). The CDR3, as DNA: TGTGCCAGCAGCTCCCGGGGACTAGCGGGGGGTCGAACCTACAATGAGCAGTTCTTC. Protein product: CASSSRGLAGGRTYNEQFF.

The rearrangement joins TRBV5-1 to TRBJ2-7; maybe TRBD1 (6 bases). Germline V gives CDR1 SGHRS, CDR2 YFSETQ. The V gene lost 1 base and the J gene lost 3 bases, with 8 bases spanning the gap. The CDR3 is 13 amino acids. This chain's CDR3 is CASSLTRGYEQYF. CDR3 DNA: TGCGCCAGCAGCTTGACCAGGGGCTACGAGCAGTACTTC.

This clone was picked up one time. The gene calls are TRBV5-1 and TRBJ1-6, with a weak D call TRBD1 (6 bases). The CDR3 runs 14 residues. Germline assignment: CDR1 SGHRS and CDR2 YFSETQ. V lost 4 bases and J 8 bases, leaving 13 bases between the germline ends. The CDR3 reads CASSSTGLYSPLHF. The DNA of the CDR3 is TGCGCCAGCAGCAGCACAGGGTTGTATTCACCCCTCCACTTT.

V and J are TRBV20-1 and TRBJ1-2; D gene uncertain. CDR1 and CDR2 from the germline V gene are DFQATT and SNEGSKA (reference sequence). V was trimmed by 7 bases and J by 0 bases, leaving 6 bases between them. The CDR3 contains 11 residues. The CDR3 coding sequence is TGCAGTGGAGTAGCTAACTATGGCTACACCTTC. Its protein product is CSGVANYGYTF.

The rearrangement links TRBV27 to TRBJ2-1; D possibly matches TRBD1 or TRBD2 (6 bases each). The CDR3 has 14 residues. Trimming took off 3 bases at V and 7 bases at J, with 13 bases between the two ends. The germline CDR1 and CDR2 sequences are MNHEY and SMNVEV (reference sequence). The CDR3 region has the DNA TGTGCCAGCAGTTTGACGAAGGGGGGAAATGAGCAGTTCTTC. Its translation is CASSLTKGGNEQFF.

The chain couples TRBV4-1 to TRBJ1-6; D is undetermined. The CDR3 sequence is 13 residues long. Germline V CDR1 and CDR2: MGHRA, YSYEKL. V lost 1 base, J lost 10 bases, and 8 bases lay in between. CDR3 loop: CASSQGYGSPLHF. CDR3 nucleotide sequence: TGCGCCAGCAGCCAAGGATACGGGTCACCCCTCCACTTT.

The chain joins TRBV27 to TRBJ1-1, with a tentative D call TRBD1 (5 bases). This CDR3 has 15 residues. Trimming left V 5 bases short and J 0 bases short, with 13 bases between. Germline CDR1 and CDR2: MNHEY and SMNVEV (reference sequence). The CDR3 here is CASSPRGEMNTEAFF. CDR3 bases: TGTGCCAGCAGTCCCCGGGGGGAAATGAACACTGAAGCTTTCTTT.

The chain has TRBV12-5 and TRBJ1-3; D ambiguous. CDR1 LGHNT and CDR2 FRNRAP come from the germline V gene. V lost 0 bases and J lost 8, with 14 bases in between. This CDR3 region has 15 residues. The CDR3 loop is CASGLVPDSADTIYF. CDR3 DNA sequence: TGTGCTAGTGGTTTGGTACCTGATTCTGCGGACACCATATATTTT.

The chain joins TRBV5-4 to TRBJ2-2; no definite D call. This CDR3 has 13 residues. V dropped 1 base and J dropped 8 bases, with 9 bases sitting between them. Germline V gene lookup returns CDR1 SGHNT and CDR2 YYREEE (reference sequence). Written as DNA, the CDR3 is TGTGCCAGCAGCTTGAATCCCTCGGGGGAGCTGTTTTTT. Its translation is CASSLNPSGELFF. Supplemented by reference TRBV5-4 and TRBJ2-2, the full variable domain reads ETGVTQSPTHLIKTRGQQVTLRCSSQSGHNTVSWYQQALGQGPQFIFQYYREEENGRGNFPPRFSGLQFPNYSSELNVNALELDDSALYLCASSLNPSGELFFGEGSRLTVL.